This TCR beta chain originates from a study of shared clonotypes between healthy human individuals. Study overall: The study used three CD4 naive, three CD4 memory, two CD8 naive and one CD8 memory plate per donor. The study, taken as a whole, reports: Larger estimated richness was generally seen in naive subsets than in memory subsets. A handful of donors held about 5.1% of naive CD4 clonotypes in common.

Clones were read by immunoSEQ multiplex PCR, and TCRdb kept only the in-frame ones, dropping some. This table has about 2.5 million clones, less than 95% appearing once. This clone was seen once. Antigen unknown. The material sequenced was naive CD4+ T cells from PBMCs. Subset described: CD45RA+ positively selected. This clonotype originated in a man between 18 and 35 years old in good health. Some clones in this sample may be carry-over from other donors' samples.

The CDR3 sequence is CASSDSGDFGEKLFF. As DNA, the CDR3 is TGTGCCAGCAGTGACTCAGGGGATTTTGGAGAAAAACTGTTTTTT. The chain is built from TRBV25-1 and TRBJ1-4, with D perhaps matching TRBD1 (6 bases). V was clipped by 3 bases and J by 8 bases, with 16 bases between them. Germline V gene data show CDR1 as MGHDK and CDR2 as SYGVNS. The CDR3 has 15 residues.